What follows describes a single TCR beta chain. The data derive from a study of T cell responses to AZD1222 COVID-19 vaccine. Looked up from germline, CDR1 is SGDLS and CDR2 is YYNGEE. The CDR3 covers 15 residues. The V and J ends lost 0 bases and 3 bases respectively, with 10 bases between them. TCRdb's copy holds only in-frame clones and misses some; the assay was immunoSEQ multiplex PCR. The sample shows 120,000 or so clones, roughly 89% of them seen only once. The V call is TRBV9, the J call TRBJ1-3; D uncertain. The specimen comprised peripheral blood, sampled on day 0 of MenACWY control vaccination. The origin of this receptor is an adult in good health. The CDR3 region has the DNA TGTGCCAGCAGCGTAGGAGGAATACTTGGAAACACCATATATTTT. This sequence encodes CASSVGGILGNTIYF. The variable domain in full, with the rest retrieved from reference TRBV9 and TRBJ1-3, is DSGVTQTPKHLITATGQRVTLRCSPRSGDLSVYWYQQSLDQGLQFLIQYYNGEERAKGNILERFSAQQFPDLHSELNLSSLELGDSALYFCASSVGGILGNTIYFGEGSWLTVV.